A selection of T cell receptor beta chains follows, all from one sample in a study of T cell repertoires in cytomegalovirus infection. TCRdb passed the reads through MiXCR, listing each CDR3 protein once. The table has roughly 350,000 distinct CDR3 sequences, 34% seen once. No antigen has been identified for these receptors. Here the sequenced sample was cultured PBMCs, taken from culture after CMV antigen stimulation. All receptors come from a human donor in good health (CMV status not recorded). Some clones in this sample may be carry-over from other donors' samples. Both conserved end residues are part of each CDR3. A D gene is named only where the DNA matches it firmly.

v_call d_call cdr3_aa
TRBV6-1 - CATHPAGQLNTEAFF
TRBV4-1 - CASSQDRVDNSPLHF
TRBV7-9 - CASSLLENQPQHF
TRBV11-2 TRBD2 CANSRTSGYNEQFF
TRBV29-1 TRBD2 CSVVGLAGFYNEQFF
TRBV11-2 TRBD1 CASSWTGMSIETQYF
TRBV9 TRBD2 CASSVAGTSDEQFF
TRBV7-2 - CASSHRGPGLWNTEAFF
TRBV6-5 TRBD1 CASSYSTGVPDTQYF
TRBV5-4 - CASSFGGASGDSTDTQYF
TRBV7-2 - CASSLNLQPQHF
TRBV27 TRBD1 CASSPTRQGGGYTF
TRBV5-1 - CASSLPGGGTGELFF
TRBV4-1 TRBD2 CASSQDPGGQETQYF
TRBV7-2 - CASSPQNPREGSEAFF
TRBV5-6 - CASSLGRRVADSNYGYTF
TRBV4-1 - CASSQDRGGGKIGELFF
TRBV4-3 - CASSQGVVGEDEKLFF
TRBV19 TRBD1 CASKGTGDQPQHF
TRBV4-3 TRBD2 CASSQESSLAGGPTDTQYF
TRBV7-2 TRBD2 CASTLTSVLYGNEQFF
TRBV6-6 TRBD2 CASSYSGLAGFQETQYF
TRBV7-2 - CASSLTRTGELFF
TRBV7-9 - CASSFPNEQFF
TRBV20-1 TRBD1 CSASSTGMLGTEAFF
TRBV10-3 - CAISELLTDTQYF
TRBV20-1 TRBD1 CSARTGTGGETQYF
TRBV7-2 TRBD1 CASSSGQGSAYEQYF
TRBV29-1 - CSVEAQAGQPQHF
TRBV7-9 - CASSRGEEAFF
TRBV6-1 - CASSKSGAPYNEQFF
TRBV7-2 TRBD2 CASSLGTSGDNEQFF
TRBV12-3/TRBV12-4 - CASRPSMGDYGYTF
TRBV7-2 - CASSLGGRSHEQYF
TRBV10-3 TRBD2 CALPGLAEFF
TRBV7-2 TRBD2 CASSSGLAGNTGELFF
TRBV12-3/TRBV12-4 - CASSLALTGNTIYF
TRBV15 - CATTPGLTGNTIYF
TRBV4-1 TRBD1 CASTPGGTGSMNTEAFF
TRBV4-1 TRBD1 CASSPKPGQDTDTQYF
TRBV12-5 TRBD2 CASGLLGTTYHNEQFF
TRBV19 TRBD2 CASSPHQLAGGTGEQFF
TRBV7-2 TRBD1 CASSTGTGQGLNTIYF
TRBV19 TRBD2 CASTLLGLAGGPHTGELFF
TRBV6-5 TRBD1 CASTDRGASTEAFF
TRBV11-1 TRBD1 CASSFRRQGHEQFF
TRBV7-8 - CASIQPGDGELFF
TRBV27 TRBD1 CASSGTGSLAYLDGYTF
TRBV7-9 - CASGQDYGYTF
TRBV7-8 - CASSLSGGTTVDTQYF
TRBV12-3/TRBV12-4 - CASGASSSGNTIYF
TRBV6-6 - CASSYINFGDTQYF
TRBV18 - CASSQDGGNTIYF